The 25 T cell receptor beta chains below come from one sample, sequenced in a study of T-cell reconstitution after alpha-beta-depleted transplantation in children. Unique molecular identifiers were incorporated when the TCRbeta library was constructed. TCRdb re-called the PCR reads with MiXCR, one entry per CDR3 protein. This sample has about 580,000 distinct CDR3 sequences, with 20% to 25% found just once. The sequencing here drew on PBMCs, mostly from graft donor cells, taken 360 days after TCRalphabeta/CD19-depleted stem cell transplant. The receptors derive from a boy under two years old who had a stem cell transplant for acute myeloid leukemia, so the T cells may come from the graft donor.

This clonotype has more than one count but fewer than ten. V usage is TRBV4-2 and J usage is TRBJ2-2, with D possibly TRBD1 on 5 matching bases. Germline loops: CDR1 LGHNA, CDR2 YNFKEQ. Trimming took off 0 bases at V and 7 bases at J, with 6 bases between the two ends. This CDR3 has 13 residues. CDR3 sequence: CASSQDQGGELFF. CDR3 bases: TGTGCCAGCAGCCAAGACCAGGGCGGGGAGCTGTTTTTT.

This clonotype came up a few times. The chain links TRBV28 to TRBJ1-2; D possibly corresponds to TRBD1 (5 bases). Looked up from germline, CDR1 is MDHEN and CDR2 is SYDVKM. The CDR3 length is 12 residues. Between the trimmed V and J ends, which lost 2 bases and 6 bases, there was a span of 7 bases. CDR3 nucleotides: TGTGCCAGCAGTTTAGGGGCAGATGGCTACACCTTC. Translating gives CASSLGADGYTF.

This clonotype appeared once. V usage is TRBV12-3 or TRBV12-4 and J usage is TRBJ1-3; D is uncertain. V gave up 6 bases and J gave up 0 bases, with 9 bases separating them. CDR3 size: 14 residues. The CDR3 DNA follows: TGTGCCAGCAGCCGGGGTGCCTCTGGAAACACCATATATTTT. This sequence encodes CASSRGASGNTIYF.

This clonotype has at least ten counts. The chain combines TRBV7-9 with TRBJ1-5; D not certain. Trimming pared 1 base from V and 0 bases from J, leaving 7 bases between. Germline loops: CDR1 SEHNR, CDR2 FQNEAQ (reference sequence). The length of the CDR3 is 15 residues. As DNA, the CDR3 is TGTGCCAGCAGCTTAGGAGGATATAGCAATCAGCCCCAGCATTTT. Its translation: CASSLGGYSNQPQHF.

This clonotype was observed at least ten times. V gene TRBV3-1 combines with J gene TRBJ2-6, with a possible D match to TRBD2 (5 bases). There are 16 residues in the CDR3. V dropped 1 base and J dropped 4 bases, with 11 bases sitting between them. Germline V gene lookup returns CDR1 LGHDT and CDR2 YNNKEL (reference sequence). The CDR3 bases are TGTGCCAGCAGCCAAGTGCGAGGGTTCGGGGCCAACGTCCTGACTTTC. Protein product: CASSQVRGFGANVLTF.

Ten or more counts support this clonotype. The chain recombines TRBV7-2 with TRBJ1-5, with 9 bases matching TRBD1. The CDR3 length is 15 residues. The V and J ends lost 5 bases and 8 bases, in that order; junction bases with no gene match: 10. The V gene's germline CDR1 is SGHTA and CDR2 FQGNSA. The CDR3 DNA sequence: TGTGCCAGCAGCCCCCGAACGGGACAGGGAGAGCCCCAGCATTTT. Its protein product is CASSPRTGQGEPQHF.

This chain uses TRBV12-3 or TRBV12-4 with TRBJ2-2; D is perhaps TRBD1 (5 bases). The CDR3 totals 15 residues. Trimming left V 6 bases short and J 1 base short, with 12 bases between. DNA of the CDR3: TGTGCCAGCAGCAGGGATGGATGGAACACCGGGGAGCTGTTTTTT. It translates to CASSRDGWNTGELFF.

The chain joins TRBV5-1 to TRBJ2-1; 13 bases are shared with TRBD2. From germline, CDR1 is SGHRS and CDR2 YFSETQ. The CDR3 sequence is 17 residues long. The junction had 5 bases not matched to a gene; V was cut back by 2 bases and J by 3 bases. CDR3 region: CASSFGLAGALYNEQFF. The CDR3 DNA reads TGCGCCAGCAGCTTCGGACTAGCGGGGGCCCTCTACAATGAGCAGTTCTTC.

CDR3 DNA: TGTGCCAGCAGTTACGATCGACCCTGGGGGGGGATGAACACTGAAGCTTTCTTT. It yields the protein CASSYDRPWGGMNTEAFF. The chain has TRBV6-5 and TRBJ1-1; the D gene is possibly TRBD1 (5 bases). Germline V gene lookup returns CDR1 MNHEY and CDR2 SVGAGI. The CDR3 totals 18 residues. Trimming pared 2 bases from V and 0 bases from J, leaving 19 bases between.

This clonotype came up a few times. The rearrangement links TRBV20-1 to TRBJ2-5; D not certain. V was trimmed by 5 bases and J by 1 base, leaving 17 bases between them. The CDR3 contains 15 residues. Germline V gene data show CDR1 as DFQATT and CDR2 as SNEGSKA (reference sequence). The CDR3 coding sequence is TGCAGTGCTCCACGGAATGGACCCATCCAAGAGACCCAGTACTTC. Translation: CSAPRNGPIQETQYF.

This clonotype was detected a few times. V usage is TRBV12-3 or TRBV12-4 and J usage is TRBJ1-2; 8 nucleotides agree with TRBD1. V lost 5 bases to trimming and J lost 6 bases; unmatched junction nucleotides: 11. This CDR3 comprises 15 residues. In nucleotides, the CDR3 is TGTGCCAGCAGTCTGACTGGACAGGGTGGTAATGGCTACACCTTC. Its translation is CASSLTGQGGNGYTF.

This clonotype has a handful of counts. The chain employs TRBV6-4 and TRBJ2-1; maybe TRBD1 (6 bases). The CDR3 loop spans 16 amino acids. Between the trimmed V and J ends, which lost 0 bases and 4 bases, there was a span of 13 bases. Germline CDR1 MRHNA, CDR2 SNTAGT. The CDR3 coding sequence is TGTGCCAGCAGTGACTCATGGGGACACATGTACAATGAGCAGTTCTTC. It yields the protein CASSDSWGHMYNEQFF.

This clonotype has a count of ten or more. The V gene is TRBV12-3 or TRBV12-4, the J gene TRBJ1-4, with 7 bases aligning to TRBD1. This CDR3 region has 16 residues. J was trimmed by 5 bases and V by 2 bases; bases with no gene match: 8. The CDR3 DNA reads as TGTGCCAGCAGTTTATGGGTCGGGACAGAAAATGAAAAACTGTTTTTT. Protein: CASSLWVGTENEKLFF.

CDR3 protein: CASSLVGQVGQPQHF. The DNA of the CDR3 is TGTGCCAGCAGTTTAGTTGGACAGGTCGGGCAGCCCCAGCATTTT. The chain recombines TRBV12-3 or TRBV12-4 with TRBJ1-5; 7 bases match TRBD1. This CDR3 comprises 15 residues. V shed 1 base, J shed 7 bases, and the junction held 7 bases outside the gene matches.

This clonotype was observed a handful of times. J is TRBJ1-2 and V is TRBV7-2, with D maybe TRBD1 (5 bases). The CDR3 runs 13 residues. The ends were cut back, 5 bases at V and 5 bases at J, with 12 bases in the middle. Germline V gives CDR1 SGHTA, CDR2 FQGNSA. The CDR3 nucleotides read TGTGCCAGCAGCCACAGGAGTCCATATGGCTACACCTTC. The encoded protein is CASSHRSPYGYTF.

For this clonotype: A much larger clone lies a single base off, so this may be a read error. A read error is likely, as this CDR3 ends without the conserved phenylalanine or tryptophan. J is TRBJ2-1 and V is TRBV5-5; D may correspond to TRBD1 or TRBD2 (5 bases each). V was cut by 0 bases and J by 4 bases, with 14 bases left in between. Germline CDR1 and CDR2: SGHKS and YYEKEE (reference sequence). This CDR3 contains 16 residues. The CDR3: CASSLGRDRNYNEQFS. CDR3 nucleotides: TGTGCCAGCAGCTTGGGTAGGGACCGGAATTACAATGAGCAGTTCTCC.

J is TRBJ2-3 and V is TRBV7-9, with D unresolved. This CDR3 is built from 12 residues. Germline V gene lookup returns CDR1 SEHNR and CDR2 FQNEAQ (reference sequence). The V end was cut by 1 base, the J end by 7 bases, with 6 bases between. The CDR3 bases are TGTGCCAGCAGCTTAGAGCCTCATACGCAGTATTTT. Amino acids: CASSLEPHTQYF.

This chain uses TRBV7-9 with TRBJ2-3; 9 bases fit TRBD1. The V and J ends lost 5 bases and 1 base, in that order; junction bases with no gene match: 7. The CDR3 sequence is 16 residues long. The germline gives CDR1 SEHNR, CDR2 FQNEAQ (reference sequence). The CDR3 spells CASSTVWTGGTDTQYF. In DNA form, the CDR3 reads TGTGCCAGCAGCACCGTGTGGACAGGGGGCACAGATACGCAGTATTTT. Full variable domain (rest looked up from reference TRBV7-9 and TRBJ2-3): DTGVSQNPRHKITKRGQNVTFRCDPISEHNRLYWYRQTLGQGPEFLTYFQNEAQLEKSRLLSDRFSAERPKGSFSTLEIQRTEQGDSAMYLCASSTVWTGGTDTQYFGPGTRLTVL.

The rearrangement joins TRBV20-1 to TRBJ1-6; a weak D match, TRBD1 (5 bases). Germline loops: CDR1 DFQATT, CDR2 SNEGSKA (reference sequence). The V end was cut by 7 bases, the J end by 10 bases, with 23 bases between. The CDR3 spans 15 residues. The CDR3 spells CSDTTDLRGTSPLHF. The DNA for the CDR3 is TGCAGTGACACGACAGACCTGAGAGGTACCTCACCCCTCCACTTT.

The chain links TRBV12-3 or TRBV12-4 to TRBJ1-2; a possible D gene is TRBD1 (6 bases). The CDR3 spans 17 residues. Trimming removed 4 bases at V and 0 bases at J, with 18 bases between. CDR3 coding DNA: TGTGCCAGCAGTTACAGGGCCACTCTTCTCCCTAACTATGGCTACACCTTC. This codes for CASSYRATLLPNYGYTF.

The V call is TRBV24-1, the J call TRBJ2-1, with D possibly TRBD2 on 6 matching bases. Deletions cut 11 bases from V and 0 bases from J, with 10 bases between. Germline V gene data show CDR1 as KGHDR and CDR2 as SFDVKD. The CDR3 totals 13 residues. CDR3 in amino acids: CAIGSGSYNEQFF. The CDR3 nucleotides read TGTGCCATCGGGAGTGGCTCCTACAATGAGCAGTTCTTC.

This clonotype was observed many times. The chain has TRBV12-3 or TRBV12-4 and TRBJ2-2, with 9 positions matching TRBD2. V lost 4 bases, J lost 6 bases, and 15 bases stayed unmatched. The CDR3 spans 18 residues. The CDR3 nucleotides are TGTGCCAGCAGTTCCTCAAGTCAAGCGGGGGGCGGATCCGGGGAGCTGTTTTTT. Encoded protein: CASSSSSQAGGGSGELFF.

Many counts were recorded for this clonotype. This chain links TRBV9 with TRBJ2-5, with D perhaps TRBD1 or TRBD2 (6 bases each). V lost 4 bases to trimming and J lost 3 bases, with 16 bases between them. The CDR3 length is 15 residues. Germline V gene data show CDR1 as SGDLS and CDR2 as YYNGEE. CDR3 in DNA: TGTGCCAGCAGCCCCGGGGGCAGAGAAAAAGAGACCCAGTACTTC. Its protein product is CASSPGGREKETQYF.

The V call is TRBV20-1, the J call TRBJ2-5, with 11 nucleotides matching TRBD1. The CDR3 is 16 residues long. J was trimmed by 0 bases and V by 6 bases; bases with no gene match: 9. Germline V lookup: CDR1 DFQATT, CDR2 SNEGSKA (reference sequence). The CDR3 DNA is TGCAGTGCCGGGGACAGGGGGAACGTTTACCAAGAGACCCAGTACTTC. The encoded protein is CSAGDRGNVYQETQYF.

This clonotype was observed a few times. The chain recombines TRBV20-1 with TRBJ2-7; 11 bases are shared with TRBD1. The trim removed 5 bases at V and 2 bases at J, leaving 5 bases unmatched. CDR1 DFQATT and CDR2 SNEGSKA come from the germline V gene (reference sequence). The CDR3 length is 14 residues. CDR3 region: CSAARGQGAYEQYF. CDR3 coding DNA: TGCAGTGCTGCCCGGGGACAGGGGGCCTACGAGCAGTACTTC.